Sequencing of this TCR beta chain was carried out in a study of OX40 agonist ivuxolimab in advanced cancers. Broader study findings: Clonal expansion among partial responders at 0.1-3.0 mg/kg ranked near the lowest.

Germline CDR1 and CDR2: KGHSH and LQKENI. Trimming took 6 bases from V and 0 from J, leaving 6 bases between them. The CDR3 contains 13 residues. About this clone itself: Its target is not known.

Generated by immunoSEQ multiplex PCR, the TCRdb table keeps only in-frame clones and is missing some. There are roughly 43,000 clones in the sample; about 79% occur only once, and around 2% lies in the top ten. V is TRBV18 and J is TRBJ1-3, with D hard to call. The specimen was CD4+ or CD8+ T cells sorted from blood, collected in a trial of the OX40 agonist ivuxolimab. The receptor comes from an adult with an advanced solid tumor such as melanoma, head and neck, liver or kidney cancer. This CDR3 is CASSGYSGNTIYF. CDR3 bases: TGTGCCAGCTCGGGGTACTCTGGAAACACCATATATTTT. The full variable domain, rest sourced from reference TRBV18 and TRBJ1-3, is NAGVMQNPRHLVRRRGQEARLRCSPMKGHSHVYWYRQLPEEGLKFMVYLQKENIIDESGMPKERFSAEFPKEGPSILRIQQVVRGDSAAYFCASSGYSGNTIYFGEGSWLTVV.